Listed below are T cell receptor beta chains from one sample, sequenced in a study of identical twins. TCRdb passed the 5' RACE reads through MiXCR, listing each CDR3 protein once. The sample lists approximately 550,000 distinct CDR3 sequences, 20% to 25% occurring once. The same data also went into a second study, on yellow fever vaccine responses in identical twins.

Sequencing used CD4+ T cells sorted from blood. These receptors were collected from a young woman in good health. The CDR3 runs from the conserved cysteine through the conserved F or W. Each record gives: J gene, V gene, clone size, D gene, CDR3 protein, CDR3 DNA. A D gene is named only where the DNA matches it firmly. Only some rows state a clone size, as once, few, many or a class for expanded clones.

TRBJ2-7	TRBV11-1	-	-	CASSFGGATYEQYF	TGTGCCAGCAGCTTTGGGGGCGCAACCTACGAGCAGTACTTC
TRBJ2-1	TRBV2	-	-	CASSGEVRSEQFF	TGTGCCAGCAGTGGCGAAGTAAGGAGTGAGCAGTTCTTC
TRBJ2-1	TRBV28	-	TRBD1	CASSFFRLGTGVNEQFF	TGTGCCAGCAGTTTTTTTAGGCTGGGGACAGGGGTCAATGAGCAGTTCTTC
TRBJ2-2	TRBV4-2	-	TRBD2	CASSQQGTSGGAINTGELFF	TGTGCCAGCAGCCAACAGGGGACTAGCGGGGGAGCTATTAACACCGGGGAGCTGTTTTTT
TRBJ2-1	TRBV5-1	-	-	CASSWGSFASGEQFF	TGCGCCAGCAGCTGGGGGTCCTTCGCATCGGGTGAGCAGTTCTTC
TRBJ2-1	TRBV11-1	-	-	CASSFETNLEQFF	TGTGCCAGCAGCTTCGAGACCAATCTTGAGCAGTTCTTC
TRBJ2-1	TRBV4-1	few	TRBD1	CASSQGDRGYNEQFF	TGCGCCAGCAGCCAAGGGGACAGGGGCTACAATGAGCAGTTCTTC
TRBJ1-4	TRBV5-1	few	-	CASSSLGSTNEKLFF	TGCGCCAGCAGCTCCCTTGGGTCAACTAATGAAAAACTGTTTTTT
TRBJ1-1	TRBV7-9	-	TRBD1	CASSLTDREAFF	TGTGCCAGCAGCTTAACGGACAGGGAAGCTTTCTTT
TRBJ2-1	TRBV6-6	-	-	CASSQQAEQFF	TGTGCCAGCAGTCAACAGGCGGAGCAGTTCTTC
TRBJ2-2	TRBV24-1	-	-	CATGGLNTGELFF	TGTGCCACCGGAGGGTTGAACACCGGGGAGCTGTTTTTT
TRBJ2-7	TRBV6-2/TRBV6-3	once	TRBD2	CASSSSGSNYEQYF	TGTGCCAGCAGTTCAAGCGGGAGTAACTACGAGCAGTACTTC
TRBJ2-1	TRBV5-5	few	-	CASRWAAGQSYNEQFF	TGTGCCAGCAGATGGGCTGCGGGACAGTCCTACAATGAGCAGTTCTTC
TRBJ1-1	TRBV7-9	few	-	CASIFAAASAKTEAFF	TGTGCCAGCATTTTTGCGGCAGCTTCGGCGAAGACTGAAGCTTTCTTT
TRBJ2-2	TRBV5-5	-	-	CASSSGSANTGELFF	TGTGCCAGCAGCTCCGGGAGCGCGAACACCGGGGAGCTGTTTTTT
TRBJ2-5	TRBV10-3	-	-	CAISTEDRQPLYF	TGTGCCATCAGTACCGAAGACAGACAGCCACTGTACTTC
TRBJ1-1	TRBV10-3	few	-	CAVSEPQGRMNTEAFF	TGTGCCGTCAGTGAACCCCAGGGTAGGATGAACACTGAAGCTTTCTTT
TRBJ2-2	TRBV10-3	-	-	CAISEGITGELFF	TGTGCCATCAGTGAGGGTATAACCGGGGAGCTGTTTTTT
TRBJ2-7	TRBV4-1	few	-	CASSDPRTAHYEQYF	TGCGCCAGCTCTGATCCTAGGACAGCCCACTACGAGCAGTACTTC
TRBJ2-1	TRBV12-3/TRBV12-4	-	TRBD1	CASRFPGQAYNEQFF	TGTGCCAGCCGTTTCCCCGGACAGGCCTACAATGAGCAGTTCTTC
TRBJ2-4	TRBV6-5	-	-	CASSYGGTAKKGIQYF	TGTGCCAGCAGTTACGGGGGGACAGCAAAAAAGGGGATTCAGTACTTC
TRBJ2-7	TRBV18	-	TRBD2	CASSQTGTSGSVEQYF	TGTGCCAGCTCACAAACCGGGACTAGCGGGAGTGTCGAGCAGTACTTC
TRBJ2-7	TRBV10-3	few	-	CAISEDPYEQYF	TGTGCCATCAGTGAGGATCCCTACGAGCAGTACTTC
TRBJ2-2	TRBV5-5	many	TRBD1	CASSLRQGSTGELFF	TGTGCCAGCAGCCTAAGACAGGGGTCAACCGGGGAGCTGTTTTTT
TRBJ2-3	TRBV14	-	-	CASSQRRRSGTDTQYF	TGTGCCAGCAGCCAACGGCGCAGGTCGGGAACAGATACGCAGTATTTT
TRBJ2-6	TRBV5-1	few	TRBD1	CASSSGTGASGANVLTF	TGCGCCAGCAGCTCCGGGACAGGGGCCTCTGGGGCCAACGTCCTGACTTTC
TRBJ2-6	TRBV7-3	few	TRBD2	CASSFPLLAGGSGANVLTF	TGTGCCAGCAGCTTCCCCCTACTAGCGGGAGGCTCTGGGGCCAACGTCCTGACTTTC
TRBJ2-5	TRBV7-9	few	-	CASSLEEGETQYF	TGTGCCAGCAGCTTAGAGGAAGGAGAGACCCAGTACTTC
TRBJ2-1	TRBV23-1	-	TRBD2	CASSLVGSGRWSSYNEQFF	TGCGCCAGCAGTCTTGTGGGTAGCGGGAGATGGAGCTCCTACAATGAGCAGTTCTTC
TRBJ2-1	TRBV20-1	-	TRBD2	CSARGTSGIHEQFF	TGCAGTGCTAGAGGGACTAGCGGGATCCATGAGCAGTTCTTC
TRBJ2-1	TRBV29-1	few	-	CSVMKTAYNEQFF	TGCAGCGTCATGAAGACCGCTTACAATGAGCAGTTCTTC